The sequence of this TCR beta chain was determined in a study of HIV-infected patients and healthy controls. Points from the study as a whole: Significant mean usage differences between HIV-infected patients and controls involved eight alpha and eight beta V genes.

All unsorted peripheral T cells were captured because whole blood was used without fractionation. CDR3 length: 15 residues. Germline V gene sequence: CDR1 SGDLS, CDR2 YYNGEE. Trimming at V came to 4 bases and at J to 6 bases, leaving 6 bases not matched to a gene. In this sample, this clonotype is medium-sized. Its antigen is unknown. About 480 ng RNA was reverse transcribed with alpha and beta constant-region primers. Alpha and beta chain libraries were made separately by chain-specific third strand synthesis with multiplexing indices. All rearrangements within a chain used one primer pair; cDNA molecules carried barcodes. The cDNA received a 5' RACE adapter containing a random hexamer plus an SP2 sequencing primer site. From the 5' RACE reads, TCRdb called clonotypes with MiXCR, one entry per CDR3 protein. The sample has about 7,800 distinct CDR3 sequences; approximately 6.1% are singletons.

The chain combines TRBV9 with TRBJ2-3; 12 nucleotides align to TRBD2. This sequence originates from an adult with HIV infection. The starting material was blood, obtained before antiretroviral therapy. The CDR3 DNA sequence: TGTGCCAGCAGCCCCCGGACTAGCGGGGATGATACGCAGTATTTT. This gives the protein CASSPRTSGDDTQYF.